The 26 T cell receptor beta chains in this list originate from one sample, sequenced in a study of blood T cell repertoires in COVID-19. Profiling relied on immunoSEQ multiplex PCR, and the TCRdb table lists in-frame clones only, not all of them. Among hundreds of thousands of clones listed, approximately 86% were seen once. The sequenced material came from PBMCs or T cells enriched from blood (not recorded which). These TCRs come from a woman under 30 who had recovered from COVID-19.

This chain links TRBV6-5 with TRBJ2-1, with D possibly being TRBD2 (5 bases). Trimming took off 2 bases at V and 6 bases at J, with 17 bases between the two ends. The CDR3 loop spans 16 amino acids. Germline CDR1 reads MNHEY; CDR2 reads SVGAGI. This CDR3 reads CASSYTERPLGNEQFF. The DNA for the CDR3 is TGTGCCAGCAGTTACACCGAGCGGCCCCTGGGCAATGAGCAGTTCTTC.

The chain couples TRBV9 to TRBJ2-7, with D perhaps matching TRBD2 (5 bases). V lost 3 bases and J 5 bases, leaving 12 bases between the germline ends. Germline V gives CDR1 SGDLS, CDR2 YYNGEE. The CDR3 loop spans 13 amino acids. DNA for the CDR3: TGTGCCAGCAGCGATGGACGGGAAAACGAGCAGTACTTC. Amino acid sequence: CASSDGRENEQYF.

The CDR3 here is CASSPGHPNNYGYTF. As DNA, the CDR3 is TGTGCCAGCAGCCCGGGACACCCGAATAACTATGGCTACACCTTC. The rearrangement uses TRBV13 and TRBJ1-2, with a possible D match to TRBD1 (6 bases). Germline V gene data show CDR1 as PRHDT and CDR2 as FYEKMQ (reference sequence). This CDR3 region has 15 residues. V dropped 5 bases and J dropped 1 base, with 14 bases sitting between them.

Here the CDR3 DNA reads TGTGCCGGCGAGACTAGCGGGAGTGAAGCAGATACGCAGTATTTT. Protein product: CAGETSGSEADTQYF. V and J are TRBV7-2 and TRBJ2-3, with TRBD2 matching over 12 bases. Losses at the gene ends were 11 bases for V and 4 bases for J; bases not matched to a gene: 10. Germline V CDR1 and CDR2: SGHTA, FQGNSA. The CDR3 totals 15 residues. The whole variable domain, filled in from reference TRBV7-2 and TRBJ2-3, reads GAGVSQSPSNKVTEKGKDVELRCDPISGHTALYWYRQSLGQGLEFLIYFQGNSAPDKSGLPSDRFSAERTGGSVSTLTIQRTQQEDSAVYLCAGETSGSEADTQYFGPGTRLTVL.

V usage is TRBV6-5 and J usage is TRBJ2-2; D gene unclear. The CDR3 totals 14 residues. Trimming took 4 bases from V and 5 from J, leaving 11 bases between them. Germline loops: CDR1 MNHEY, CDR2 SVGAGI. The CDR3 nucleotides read TGTGCCAGCAGTTCCCACACGATAACCGGGGAGCTGTTTTTT. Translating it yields CASSSHTITGELFF.

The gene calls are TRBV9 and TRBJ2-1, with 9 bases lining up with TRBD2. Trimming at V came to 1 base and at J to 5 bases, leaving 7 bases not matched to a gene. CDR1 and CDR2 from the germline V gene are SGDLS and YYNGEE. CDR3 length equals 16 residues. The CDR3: CASSVSGGQTDNEQFF. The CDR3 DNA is TGTGCCAGCAGCGTAAGCGGGGGGCAGACCGACAATGAGCAGTTCTTC.

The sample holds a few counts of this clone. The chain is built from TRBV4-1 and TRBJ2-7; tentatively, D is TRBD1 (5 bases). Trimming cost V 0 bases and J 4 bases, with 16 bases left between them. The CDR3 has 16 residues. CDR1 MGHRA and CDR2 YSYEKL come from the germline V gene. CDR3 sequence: CASSQEPSQSGYEQYF. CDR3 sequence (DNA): TGCGCCAGCAGCCAAGAACCCAGCCAGTCAGGGTACGAGCAGTACTTC.

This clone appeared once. CDR3 sequence: CASGDYTNTGELFF. As DNA, the CDR3 is TGTGCCAGCGGGGACTACACGAACACCGGGGAGCTGTTTTTT. The chain is built from TRBV2 and TRBJ2-2, with 7 nucleotides matching TRBD2. This CDR3 is built from 14 residues. From germline, CDR1 is SNHLY and CDR2 FYNNEI. Trimming removed 8 bases from V and 0 bases from J; junction bases left unmatched: 3.

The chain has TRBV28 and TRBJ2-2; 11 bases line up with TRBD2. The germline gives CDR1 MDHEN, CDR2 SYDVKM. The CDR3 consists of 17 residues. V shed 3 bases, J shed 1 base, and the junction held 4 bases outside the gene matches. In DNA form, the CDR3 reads TGTGCCAGCAGTTTCGAGCTAGCGGGAGGGAACACCGGGGAGCTGTTTTTT. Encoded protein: CASSFELAGGNTGELFF.

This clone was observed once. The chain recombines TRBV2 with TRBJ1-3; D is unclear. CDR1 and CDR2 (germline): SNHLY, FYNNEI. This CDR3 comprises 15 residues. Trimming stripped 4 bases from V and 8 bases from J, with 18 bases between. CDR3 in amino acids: CASSGQTSWGDTIYF. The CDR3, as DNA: TGTGCCAGCAGTGGTCAGACCTCGTGGGGAGACACCATATATTTT.

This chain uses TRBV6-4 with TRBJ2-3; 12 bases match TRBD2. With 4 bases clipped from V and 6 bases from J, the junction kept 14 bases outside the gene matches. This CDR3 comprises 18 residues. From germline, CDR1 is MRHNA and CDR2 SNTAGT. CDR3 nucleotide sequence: TGTGCCAGCAGTGCACTGGCCCCAGGACTAGCGGGATATGATACGCAGTATTTT. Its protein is CASSALAPGLAGYDTQYF.

CDR3 loop: CASRNGRAESYEQYF. CDR3 sequence (DNA): TGTGCCAGTAGAAACGGGAGGGCCGAGTCCTACGAGCAGTACTTC. The rearrangement uses TRBV19 and TRBJ2-7; 8 bases fit TRBD2. The CDR3 is made up of 15 amino acids. The V gene end was trimmed by 6 bases and the J gene end by 1 base; junction bases not matched to a gene: 8. Per the germline V gene, CDR1 is LNHDA and CDR2 is SQIVND (reference sequence).

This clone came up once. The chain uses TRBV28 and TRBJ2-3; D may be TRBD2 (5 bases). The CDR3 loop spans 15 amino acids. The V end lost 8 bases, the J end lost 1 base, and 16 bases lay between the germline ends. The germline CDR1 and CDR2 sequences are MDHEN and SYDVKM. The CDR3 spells CASRKGKRGTDTQYF. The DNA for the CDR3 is TGTGCCAGCCGAAAAGGGAAGAGGGGCACAGATACGCAGTATTTT.

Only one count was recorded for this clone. CDR3 sequence (DNA): TGTGCCAGCAATCCGCCAGGGGGACGGGAGCAGTACTTC. Its protein product is CASNPPGGREQYF. The rearrangement joins TRBV28 to TRBJ2-7; 7 bases are shared with TRBD1. CDR1 and CDR2 from the germline V gene are MDHEN and SYDVKM. The CDR3 has 13 amino acids. The J segment lost 7 bases and the V segment lost 7 bases, leaving 10 bases of the junction unmatched. The full variable domain, rest sourced from reference TRBV28 and TRBJ2-7, is DVKVTQSSRYLVKRTGEKVFLECVQDMDHENMFWYRQDPGLGLRLIYFSYDVKMKEKGDIPEGYSVSREKKERFSLILESASTNQTSMYLCASNPPGGREQYFGPGTRLTVT.

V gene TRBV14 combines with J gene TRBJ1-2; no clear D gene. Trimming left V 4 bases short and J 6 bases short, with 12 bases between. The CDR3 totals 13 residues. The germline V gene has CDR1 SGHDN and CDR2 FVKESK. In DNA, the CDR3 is TGTGCCAGCAGCCCTGGGAGGGTTCATGGCTACACCTTC. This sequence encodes CASSPGRVHGYTF.

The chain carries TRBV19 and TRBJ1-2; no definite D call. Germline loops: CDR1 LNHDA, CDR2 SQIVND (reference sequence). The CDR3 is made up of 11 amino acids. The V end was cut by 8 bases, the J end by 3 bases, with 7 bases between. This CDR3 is CASSEDYGYTF. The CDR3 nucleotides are TGTGCCAGTTCCGAGGACTATGGCTACACCTTC.

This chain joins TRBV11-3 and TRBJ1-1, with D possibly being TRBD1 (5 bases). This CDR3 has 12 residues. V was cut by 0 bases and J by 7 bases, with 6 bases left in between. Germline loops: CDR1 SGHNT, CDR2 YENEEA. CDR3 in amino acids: CASSLDRGEAFF. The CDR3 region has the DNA TGTGCCAGCAGCTTAGATAGGGGTGAAGCTTTCTTT.

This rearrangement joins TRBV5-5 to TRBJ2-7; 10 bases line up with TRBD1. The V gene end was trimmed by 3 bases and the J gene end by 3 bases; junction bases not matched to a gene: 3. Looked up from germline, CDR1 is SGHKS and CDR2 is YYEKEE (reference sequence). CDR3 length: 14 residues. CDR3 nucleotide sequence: TGTGCCAGCAGCTGGGGGGACAGGGGCTACGAGCAGTACTTC. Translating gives CASSWGDRGYEQYF.

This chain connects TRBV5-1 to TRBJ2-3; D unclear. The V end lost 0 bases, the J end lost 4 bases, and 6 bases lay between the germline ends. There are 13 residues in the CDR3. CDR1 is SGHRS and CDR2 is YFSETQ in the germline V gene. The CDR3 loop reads CASSLDTSDTQYF. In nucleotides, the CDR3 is TGCGCCAGCAGCTTGGACACATCAGATACGCAGTATTTT.

The CDR3 loop is CASSFGATAGELFF. CDR3 sequence (DNA): TGTGCCAGCAGCTTTGGGGCGACGGCCGGGGAGCTGTTTTTT. The gene calls are TRBV5-4 and TRBJ2-2; possible D gene TRBD1, 5 bases. Germline CDR1 and CDR2: SGHNT and YYREEE (reference sequence). Trimming removed 2 bases from V and 6 bases from J, with 11 bases in between. The CDR3 length is 14 residues.

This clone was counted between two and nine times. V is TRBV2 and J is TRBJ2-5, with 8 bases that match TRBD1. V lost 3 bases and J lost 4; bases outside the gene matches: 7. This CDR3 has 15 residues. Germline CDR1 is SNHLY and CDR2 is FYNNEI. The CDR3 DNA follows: TGTGCCAGCAGTGACGGTAGGACAGGGTTAGAGACCCAGTACTTC. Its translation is CASSDGRTGLETQYF.

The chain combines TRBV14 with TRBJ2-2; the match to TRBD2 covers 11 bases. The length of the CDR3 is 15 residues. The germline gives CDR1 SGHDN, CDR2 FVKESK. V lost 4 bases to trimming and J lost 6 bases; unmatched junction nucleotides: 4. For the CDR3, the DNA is TGTGCCAGCAGCCCTAGCGGGAGGCGGGCCGGGGAGCTGTTTTTT. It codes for CASSPSGRRAGELFF.

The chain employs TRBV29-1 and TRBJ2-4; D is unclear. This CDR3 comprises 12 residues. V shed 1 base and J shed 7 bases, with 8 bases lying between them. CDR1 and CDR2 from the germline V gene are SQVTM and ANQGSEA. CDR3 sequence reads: CSVEVSVNIQYF. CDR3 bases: TGCAGCGTTGAAGTCTCCGTGAACATTCAGTACTTC.

The CDR3 spells CASSLLVSGTGVEQYF. CDR3 in DNA: TGTGCCAGCAGTCTGCTGGTGTCCGGGACAGGGGTCGAGCAGTACTTC. The chain couples TRBV4-2 to TRBJ2-7; 10 bases fit TRBD1. V shed 6 bases and J 6 bases; nucleotides not matched to a gene: 14. CDR3 length equals 16 residues. CDR1 is LGHNA, CDR2 YNFKEQ, per germline.

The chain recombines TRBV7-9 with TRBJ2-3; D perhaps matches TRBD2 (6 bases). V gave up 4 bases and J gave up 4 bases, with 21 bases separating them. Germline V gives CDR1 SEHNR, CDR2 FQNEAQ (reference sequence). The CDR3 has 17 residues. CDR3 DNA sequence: TGTGCCAGCAGCTCTACCCGGGGGAACATGGTCCCAGATACGCAGTATTTT. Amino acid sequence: CASSSTRGNMVPDTQYF.

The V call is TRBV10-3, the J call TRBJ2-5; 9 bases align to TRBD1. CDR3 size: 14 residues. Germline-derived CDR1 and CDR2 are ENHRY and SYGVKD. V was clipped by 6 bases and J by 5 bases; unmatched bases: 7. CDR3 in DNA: TGTGCCATCAGACCGGGACAGGGAACGGAGACCCAGTACTTC. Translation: CAIRPGQGTETQYF.